This T cell receptor beta chain is drawn from a study of vaccination effects on CD4 cells after COVID-19. CDR1 and CDR2 (germline): SGHNT, YYREEE (reference sequence). This CDR3 spans 15 amino acids. The V end lost 1 base, the J end lost 3 bases, and 13 bases lay between the germline ends. Assay used: immunoSEQ multiplex PCR; TCRdb lists only in-frame clones, some missing. The table has fewer than 65,000 clones, over 70% seen once. Worth noting for this clone: Antigen unknown.

Study-wide results and caveats: Convalescent patients were few in the study, and early post-infection timepoints were absent.

Ahead of sequencing, the ViraFEST assay grew antigen-specific CD4+ T cells using viral peptide pools. Following 10 days of culture, CD4+ T cells were isolated. Nucleocapsid antibodies stayed negative before and after vaccination, showing no earlier SARS-CoV-2 infection. A density of roughly 2 million PBMC per well was used; these cells were cultured with around 10 IU/ml IL-2 and roughly 10 ug/ml peptides. At days 3 and 7, half of the medium was exchanged for IL-2 medium. The receptor was isolated from a human donor who received a COVID-19 vaccine. The starting material was CD4+ T cells from PBMCs cultured with HCoV-OC43 spike peptides, obtained before COVID-19 vaccination. As to subset: HCoV-OC43 spike overlapping peptide pool stimulation. The rearrangement joins TRBV5-4 to TRBJ1-1, with D unclear. In DNA, the CDR3 is TGTGCCAGCAGCTTGAAGCCCGGGTTAGACACTGAAGCTTTCTTT. It codes for CASSLKPGLDTEAFF.